The 23 T cell receptor beta chains in this list originate from one sample, sequenced in a study of blood T cell repertoires in COVID-19. Repertoires were generated with immunoSEQ multiplex PCR, while TCRdb's copy carries only in-frame clones and drops some. The repertoire consists of about 100,000 clones, with just under 95% occurring once and the leading ten covering under 7.5%. Sample: peripheral blood. These receptors were obtained from a man aged 65 to 79 with acute or convalescent COVID-19.

The genes are TRBV2 and TRBJ1-3; D uncertain. Per the germline V gene, CDR1 is SNHLY and CDR2 is FYNNEI. V lost 6 bases to trimming and J lost 0 bases, with 6 bases between them. CDR3 length: 13 amino acids. The CDR3 here is CASRDFSGNTIYF. In nucleotides, the CDR3 is TGTGCCAGCAGGGACTTCTCTGGAAACACCATATATTTT.

The V and J genes are TRBV7-2 and TRBJ1-2; no clear D. CDR1 and CDR2 from the germline V gene are SGHTA and FQGNSA. The ends were cut back, 5 bases at V and 1 base at J, with 14 bases in the middle. The CDR3 is made up of 15 amino acids. The CDR3 sequence is CASSPTTTFNYGYTF. CDR3 coding DNA: TGTGCCAGCAGCCCGACAACGACATTTAACTATGGCTACACCTTC.

The V and J genes are TRBV6-5 and TRBJ1-5; D uncertain. Looked up from germline, CDR1 is MNHEY and CDR2 is SVGAGI. There are 14 residues in the CDR3. V lost 1 base to trimming and J lost 6 bases, with 10 bases between them. The DNA for the CDR3 is TGTGCCAGCAGTTACTGGGGAGTAGGTCAGCCCCAGCATTTT. It is translated as CASSYWGVGQPQHF.

This chain connects TRBV5-1 to TRBJ1-1; no reliable D call. Between the trimmed V and J ends, which lost 0 bases and 4 bases, there was a span of 10 bases. The CDR3 is 14 residues long. In germline, CDR1 is SGHRS, CDR2 YFSETQ. The CDR3 sequence: CASSLDPASTEAFF. The CDR3 DNA reads as TGCGCCAGCAGCTTGGATCCAGCGAGCACTGAAGCTTTCTTT. Variable domain in full (rest from reference TRBV5-1 and TRBJ1-1): KAGVTQTPRYLIKTRGQQVTLSCSPISGHRSVSWYQQTPGQGLQFLFEYFSETQRNKGNFPGRFSGRQFSNSRSEMNVSTLELGDSALYLCASSLDPASTEAFFGQGTRLTVV.

CDR3 amino acids: CASSYLGISNQPQHF. In DNA, the CDR3 is TGTGCCAGCAGTTACCTCGGGATCAGCAATCAGCCCCAGCATTTT. The chain uses TRBV6-2 or TRBV6-3 and TRBJ1-5; D remains unclear. Germline V lookup: CDR1 MNHEY, CDR2 SVGEGT. V was cut by 2 bases and J by 1 base, with 9 bases left in between. There are 15 residues in the CDR3.

The chain employs TRBV2 and TRBJ2-5; a weak D match, TRBD1 (6 bases). Between the trimmed V and J ends, which lost 7 bases and 2 bases, there was a span of 17 bases. CDR1 is SNHLY and CDR2 is FYNNEI in the germline V gene. The CDR3 has 15 amino acids. The CDR3 DNA reads as TGTGCCAGCATTTACTACAGGGATCAGCAAGAGACCCAGTACTTC. It yields the protein CASIYYRDQQETQYF. Filled out from reference TRBV2 and TRBJ2-5, the complete variable domain reads EPEVTQTPSHQVTQMGQEVILRCVPISNHLYFYWYRQILGQKVEFLVSFYNNEISEKSEIFDDQFSVERPDGSNFTLKIRSTKLEDSAMYFCASIYYRDQQETQYFGPGTRLLVL.

The CDR3 spells CATSSFAGWTGELFF. The CDR3 DNA is TGTGCCACCAGCAGCTTTGCGGGGTGGACCGGGGAGCTGTTTTTT. The V and J genes are TRBV15 and TRBJ2-2; TRBD2 might be the D (6 bases). The CDR3 spans 15 residues. Germline V lookup: CDR1 LNHNV, CDR2 YYDKDF (reference sequence). Trimming shortened V by 3 bases and J by 5 bases, and 13 bases separated the two germline ends.

The rearrangement links TRBV5-8 to TRBJ2-3; 7 nucleotides line up with TRBD2. Germline-derived CDR1 and CDR2 are SGHTS and YDEGEE. V lost 4 bases and J lost 0; bases outside the gene matches: 8. This CDR3 is built from 16 residues. The CDR3 reads CASSPSGGQSTDTQYF. CDR3 bases: TGTGCCAGCAGCCCGTCGGGAGGTCAAAGCACAGATACGCAGTATTTT.

The chain carries TRBV6-2 or TRBV6-3 and TRBJ2-1, with 10 bases that match TRBD2. The V and J ends lost 5 bases and 5 bases, in that order; junction bases with no gene match: 6. From germline, CDR1 is MNHEY and CDR2 SVGEGT. The CDR3 sequence is 15 residues long. The CDR3 loop reads CASSDGLAANNEQFF. The CDR3 DNA follows: TGTGCCAGCAGTGACGGACTAGCGGCAAACAATGAGCAGTTCTTC.

The V call is TRBV12-5, the J call TRBJ2-3; maybe TRBD2 (6 bases). The CDR3 consists of 18 residues. Between the trimmed V and J ends, which lost 5 bases and 0 bases, there was a span of 21 bases. Germline V lookup: CDR1 LGHNT, CDR2 FRNRAP. As DNA, the CDR3 is TGTGCTAGTGGTCCAGCCTCCGGCTTAGCGGCAAGCACAGATACGCAGTATTTT. Protein sequence: CASGPASGLAASTDTQYF. The entire variable domain, with the rest obtained from reference TRBV12-5 and TRBJ2-3, is as follows: DARVTQTPRHKVTEMGQEVTMRCQPILGHNTVFWYRQTMMQGLELLAYFRNRAPLDDSGMPKDRFSAEMPDATLATLKIQPSEPRDSAVYFCASGPASGLAASTDTQYFGPGTRLTVL.

This chain uses TRBV11-3 with TRBJ2-5, with 7 positions matching TRBD2. Trimming removed 5 bases from V and 4 bases from J; junction bases left unmatched: 7. The CDR3 contains 14 residues. Germline loops: CDR1 SGHNT, CDR2 YENEEA. CDR3 sequence: CASSIRGRSETQYF. The CDR3 DNA reads as TGTGCCAGCAGCATCCGCGGGAGATCAGAGACCCAGTACTTC.

The chain carries TRBV6-6 and TRBJ2-7; 7 nucleotides match TRBD1. V dropped 0 bases and J dropped 3; count of bases not matched to a gene: 2. Germline loops: CDR1 MNHNY, CDR2 SVGAGI (reference sequence). The CDR3 length is 14 residues. The CDR3 sequence: CASSYSGQIYEQYF. CDR3 bases: TGTGCCAGCAGTTACTCGGGACAGATCTACGAGCAGTACTTC.

The chain uses TRBV2 and TRBJ1-2, with D maybe TRBD1 (5 bases). With 3 bases removed from V and 4 bases from J, the gap between germline ends came to 15 bases. The germline CDR1 and CDR2 sequences are SNHLY and FYNNEI. The length of the CDR3 is 15 residues. The CDR3 nucleotides read TGTGCCAGCAGTGAGTTTGGTCAGGGTGGCTATGGCTACACCTTC. Protein product: CASSEFGQGGYGYTF. Variable domain in full (rest from reference TRBV2 and TRBJ1-2): EPEVTQTPSHQVTQMGQEVILRCVPISNHLYFYWYRQILGQKVEFLVSFYNNEISEKSEIFDDQFSVERPDGSNFTLKIRSTKLEDSAMYFCASSEFGQGGYGYTFGSGTRLTVV.

The CDR3 spells CASSTTGKYEQYF. Written as DNA, the CDR3 is TGTGCCAGCAGCACGACAGGGAAATACGAGCAGTACTTC. This rearrangement joins TRBV7-9 to TRBJ2-7; TRBD1 agrees at 7 bases. CDR1 is SEHNR, CDR2 FQNEAQ, per germline (reference sequence). Trimming cost V 5 bases and J 4 bases; bases outside gene matches: 5. The length of the CDR3 is 13 residues. The full variable domain, with the rest looked up from reference TRBV7-9 and TRBJ2-7, is DTGVSQNPRHKITKRGQNVTFRCDPISEHNRLYWYRQTLGQGPEFLTYFQNEAQLEKSRLLSDRFSAERPKGSFSTLEIQRTEQGDSAMYLCASSTTGKYEQYFGPGTRLTVT.

V and J are TRBV27 and TRBJ1-4; tentatively, D is TRBD1 (5 bases). V was trimmed by 7 bases and J by 5 bases, leaving 14 bases between them. This CDR3 comprises 14 residues. Germline V gene sequence: CDR1 MNHEY, CDR2 SMNVEV (reference sequence). The DNA of the CDR3 is TGTGCCAGCAAACCGGGGGACCCAAATGAAAAACTGTTTTTT. Translating it yields CASKPGDPNEKLFF.

The chain is built from TRBV20-1 and TRBJ2-1; 7 nucleotides line up with TRBD2. The CDR3 covers 11 residues. Trimming took 5 bases from V and 7 from J; bases not matched to a gene: 2. Germline V gene sequence: CDR1 DFQATT, CDR2 SNEGSKA (reference sequence). The CDR3 DNA is TGCAGTGCTTGGGGGGGAAATGAGCAGTTCTTC. This sequence encodes CSAWGGNEQFF.

This clone appeared a single time. The CDR3 reads CASSDIGDTEAFF. CDR3 coding DNA: TGTGCCAGCAGTGACATCGGGGACACTGAAGCTTTCTTT. This chain uses TRBV25-1 with TRBJ1-1; no definite D call. CDR1 and CDR2 from the germline V gene are MGHDK and SYGVNS. V lost 3 bases and J lost 3, with 8 bases in between. The CDR3 has 13 amino acids. Supplemented by reference TRBV25-1 and TRBJ1-1, the full variable domain reads EADIYQTPRYLVIGTGKKITLECSQTMGHDKMYWYQQDPGMELHLIHYSYGVNSTEKGDLSSESTVSRIRTEHFPLTLESARPSHTSQYLCASSDIGDTEAFFGQGTRLTVV.

The chain employs TRBV11-2 and TRBJ2-1; 7 positions match TRBD2. Looked up from germline, CDR1 is SGHAT and CDR2 is FQNNGV. This CDR3 comprises 14 residues. Trimming removed 3 bases from V and 9 bases from J; junction bases left unmatched: 8. Here the CDR3 DNA reads TGTGCCAGCAGCTTGGGACTATTAGGCGGTGAGCAGTTCTTC. It translates to CASSLGLLGGEQFF. Complete variable domain (other parts from reference TRBV11-2 and TRBJ2-1): EAGVAQSPRYKIIEKRQSVAFWCNPISGHATLYWYQQILGQGPKLLIQFQNNGVVDDSQLPKDRFSAERLKGVDSTLKIQPAKLEDSAVYLCASSLGLLGGEQFFGPGTRLTVL.

The chain links TRBV12-3 or TRBV12-4 to TRBJ1-2; no reliable D call. V was trimmed by 5 bases and J by 6 bases, leaving 13 bases between them. This CDR3 spans 13 amino acids. The DNA of the CDR3 is TGTGCCAGCAGTCCGAGGATATCTAATGGCTACACCTTC. As protein: CASSPRISNGYTF.

This chain joins TRBV7-2 and TRBJ2-7; 11 bases are a match to TRBD1. Germline V gene lookup returns CDR1 SGHTA and CDR2 FQGNSA. The CDR3 is 15 residues long. The trim removed 1 base at V and 3 bases at J, leaving 2 bases unmatched. The CDR3 spells CASSLGGTGGYEQYF. CDR3 bases: TGTGCCAGCAGCTTAGGAGGGACAGGGGGCTACGAGCAGTACTTC.

The chain links TRBV3-1 (or the pseudogene TRBV3-2) to TRBJ1-4; 10 bases agree with TRBD1. Germline lookup yields CDR1 LGHDT and CDR2 YNNKEL (reference sequence). The CDR3 sequence is 14 residues long. Losses at the gene ends were 8 bases for V and 9 bases for J; bases not matched to a gene: 9. The CDR3 coding sequence is TGTGCCAGCTCCCGACAGGGGGCGCCGAAAAAACTGTTTTTT. Protein sequence: CASSRQGAPKKLFF.

The rearrangement uses TRBV6-2 or TRBV6-3 and TRBJ1-1; the D gene is possibly TRBD1 (5 bases). Germline V lookup: CDR1 MNHEY, CDR2 SVGEGT. The CDR3 totals 14 residues. The V end was cut by 0 bases, the J end by 1 base, with 6 bases between. The chain's CDR3 is CASSYSGGNTEAFF. The CDR3 DNA is TGTGCCAGCAGTTACTCGGGGGGGAACACTGAAGCTTTCTTT.

The V and J genes are TRBV7-9 and TRBJ2-3, with D unresolved. The CDR3 is 13 residues long. V lost 5 bases, J lost 4 bases, and 10 bases lay in between. The V gene's germline CDR1 is SEHNR and CDR2 FQNEAQ (reference sequence). CDR3 region: CASSTRGPDTQYF. CDR3 in DNA: TGTGCCAGCAGCACAAGAGGCCCAGATACGCAGTATTTT.